The clone carrying this TCR beta chain was seen a few times. The antigen remains undetermined. Profiling relied on immunoSEQ multiplex PCR, and the TCRdb table lists in-frame clones only, not all of them. The data contain more than 140,000 clones, around 88% of them seen just once; the ten biggest clones take up roughly 2%. This specimen belongs to a study of T cell responses to AZD1222 COVID-19 vaccine. Across the whole study: Pooled samples include second doses given at about 4 or 12 weeks.

Study conclusions and caveats: The donor group comprised mostly white British people and more females; the analysis possibly underestimated clonal diversity. Every sample of the repertoires postdated the peak T cell response. Only five or six individuals given AZD1222 were seropositive at baseline.

The CDR3 contains 17 residues. The genes are TRBV21-1 and TRBJ1-1; the listed D gene, TRBD1, was not tested against the DNA. TRBV21-1 is tagged as a pseudogene. The starting material was peripheral blood, obtained on day 0 of AZD1222 vaccination. The source of this sequence is an adult in good health. The CDR3 coding sequence is TGTGCCAGCAGCATTCGGGACAGGCGGTCCCATGACACTGAAGCTTTCTTT. Translated: CASSIRDRRSHDTEAFF.